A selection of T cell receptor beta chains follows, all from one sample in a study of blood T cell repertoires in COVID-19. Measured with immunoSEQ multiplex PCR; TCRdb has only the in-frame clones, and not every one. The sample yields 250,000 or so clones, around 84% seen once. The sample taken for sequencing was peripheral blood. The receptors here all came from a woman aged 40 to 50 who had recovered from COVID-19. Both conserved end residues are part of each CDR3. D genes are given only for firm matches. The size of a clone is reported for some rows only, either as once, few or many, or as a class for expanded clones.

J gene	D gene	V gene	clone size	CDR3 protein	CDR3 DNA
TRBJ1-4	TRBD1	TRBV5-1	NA	CASSLGQGEEKLFF	TGCGCCAGCAGCTTGGGGCAGGGGGAAGAAAAACTGTTTTTT
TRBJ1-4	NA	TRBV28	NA	CASNLRGGASSRKLFF	TGTGCCAGCAACCTCCGGGGGGGGGCATCGAGCCGAAAACTGTTTTTT
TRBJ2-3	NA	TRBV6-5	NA	CASSYGVDRFF	TGTGCCAGCAGTTACGGAGTAGATCGATTTTTT
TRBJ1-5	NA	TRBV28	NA	CASSSGEQPQHF	TGTGCCAGCAGTTCAGGGGAGCAGCCCCAGCATTTT
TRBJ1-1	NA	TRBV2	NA	CASSGQTAFTNTEAFF	TGTGCCAGCAGTGGGCAGACAGCTTTCACCAACACTGAAGCTTTCTTT
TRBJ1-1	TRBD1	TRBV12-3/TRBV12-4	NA	CASRPLQGNEAFF	TGTGCCAGCAGACCCCTACAGGGGAATGAAGCTTTCTTT
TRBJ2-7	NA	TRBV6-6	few	CASSYGLGTLYEQYF	TGTGCCAGCAGTTACGGGCTCGGGACACTTTACGAGCAGTACTTC
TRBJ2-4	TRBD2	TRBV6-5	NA	CASSSGLAGGLNIQYF	TGTGCCAGCAGTTCCGGACTAGCGGGCGGTCTAAACATTCAGTACTTC
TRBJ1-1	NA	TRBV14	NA	CASSRIGRYGTEAFF	TGTGCCAGCAGCCGGATAGGGAGGTACGGCACTGAAGCTTTCTTT
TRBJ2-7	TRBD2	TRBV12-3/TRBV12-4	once	CASSIWASGGLYF	TGTGCCAGCAGTATATGGGCTAGCGGGGGCTTGTACTTC
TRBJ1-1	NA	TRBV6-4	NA	CASSADEENTEAFF	TGTGCCAGCAGTGCAGATGAGGAGAACACTGAAGCTTTCTTT
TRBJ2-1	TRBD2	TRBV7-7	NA	CASSLVGGSSYNEQFF	TGTGCCAGCAGCTTAGTGGGCGGGAGCTCCTACAATGAGCAGTTCTTC
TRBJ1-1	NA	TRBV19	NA	CASTQSGPATEAFF	TGTGCCAGTACTCAAAGTGGGCCAGCCACTGAAGCTTTCTTT
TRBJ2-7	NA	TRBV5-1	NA	CASSQDSYEQYF	TGCGCCAGCAGCCAGGACAGCTACGAGCAGTACTTC
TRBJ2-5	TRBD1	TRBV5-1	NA	CASSLGTGSQETQYF	TGCGCCAGCAGCTTGGGGACAGGGAGTCAAGAGACCCAGTACTTC
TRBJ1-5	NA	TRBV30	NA	CAWGRQPPQPQHF	TGTGCCTGGGGACGACAGCCACCTCAGCCCCAGCATTTT
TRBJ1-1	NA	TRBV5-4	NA	CASRTVNTEAFF	TGTGCCAGCAGGACAGTGAACACTGAAGCTTTCTTT
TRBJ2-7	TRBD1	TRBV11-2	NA	CASSVPGQGREQYF	TGTGCCAGCAGCGTCCCGGGACAGGGACGCGAGCAGTACTTC
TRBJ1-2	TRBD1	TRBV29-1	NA	CSVEAGDSYGYTF	TGCAGCGTTGAAGCTGGGGACAGCTATGGCTACACCTTC
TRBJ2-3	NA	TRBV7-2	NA	CASSKQGPDTQYF	TGTGCCAGCAGCAAACAGGGCCCAGATACGCAGTATTTT
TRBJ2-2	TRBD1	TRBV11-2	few	CASSAGTANTGELFF	TGTGCCAGCAGCGCCGGGACAGCGAACACCGGGGAGCTGTTTTTT
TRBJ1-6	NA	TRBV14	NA	CASSQVGGSSPLHF	TGTGCCAGCAGCCAAGTAGGGGGAAGTTCACCCCTCCACTTT